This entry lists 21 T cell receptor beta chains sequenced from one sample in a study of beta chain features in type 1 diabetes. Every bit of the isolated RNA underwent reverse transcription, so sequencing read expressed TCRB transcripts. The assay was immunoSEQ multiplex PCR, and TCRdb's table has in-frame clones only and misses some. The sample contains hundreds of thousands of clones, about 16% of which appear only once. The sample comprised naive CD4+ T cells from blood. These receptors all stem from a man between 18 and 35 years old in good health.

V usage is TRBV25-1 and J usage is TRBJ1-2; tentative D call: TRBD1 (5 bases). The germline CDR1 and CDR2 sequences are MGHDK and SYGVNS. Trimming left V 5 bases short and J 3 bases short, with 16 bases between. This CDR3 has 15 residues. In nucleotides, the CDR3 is TGTGCCAGCAGTCCCAGGGAGGGCCCGGACTATGGCTACACCTTC. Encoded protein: CASSPREGPDYGYTF.

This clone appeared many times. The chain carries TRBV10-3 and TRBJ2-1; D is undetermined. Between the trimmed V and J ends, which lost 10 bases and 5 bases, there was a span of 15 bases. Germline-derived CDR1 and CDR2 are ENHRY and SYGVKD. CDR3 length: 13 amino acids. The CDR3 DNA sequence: TGTGCCACAAGGATAGTCGCCAACAATGAGCAGTTCTTC. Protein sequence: CATRIVANNEQFF.

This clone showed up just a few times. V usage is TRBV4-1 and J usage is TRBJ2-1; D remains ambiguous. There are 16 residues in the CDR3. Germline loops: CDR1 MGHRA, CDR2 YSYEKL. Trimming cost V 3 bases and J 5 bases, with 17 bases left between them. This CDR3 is CASSHAGVHRNNEQFF. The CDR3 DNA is TGCGCCAGCAGCCACGCCGGCGTTCATCGCAACAATGAGCAGTTCTTC.

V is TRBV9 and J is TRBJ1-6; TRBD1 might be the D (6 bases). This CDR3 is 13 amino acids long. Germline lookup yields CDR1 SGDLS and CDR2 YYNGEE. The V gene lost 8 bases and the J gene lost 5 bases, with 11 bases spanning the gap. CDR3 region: CASRQENNSPLHF. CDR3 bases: TGTGCCAGTCGACAGGAGAATAATTCACCCCTCCACTTT.

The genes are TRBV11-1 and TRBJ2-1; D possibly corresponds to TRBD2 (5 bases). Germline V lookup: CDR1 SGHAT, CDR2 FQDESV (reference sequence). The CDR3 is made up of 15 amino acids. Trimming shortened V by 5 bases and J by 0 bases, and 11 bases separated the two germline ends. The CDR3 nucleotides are TGTGCCAGCAGCGCCAGCCGGGACTCCTACAATGAGCAGTTCTTC. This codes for CASSASRDSYNEQFF.

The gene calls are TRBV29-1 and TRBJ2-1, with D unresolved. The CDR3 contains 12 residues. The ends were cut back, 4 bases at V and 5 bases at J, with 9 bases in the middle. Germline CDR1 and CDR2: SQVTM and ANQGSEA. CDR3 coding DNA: TGCAGCGTTGTCGGGCCTAACAATGAGCAGTTCTTC. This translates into CSVVGPNNEQFF.

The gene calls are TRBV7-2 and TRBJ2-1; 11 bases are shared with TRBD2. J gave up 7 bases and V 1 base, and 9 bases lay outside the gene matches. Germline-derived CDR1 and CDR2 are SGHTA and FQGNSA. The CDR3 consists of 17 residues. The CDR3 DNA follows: TGTGCCAGCAGCTTAGTCGTAGCGGGAGGGCCTTTGAATGAGCAGTTCTTC. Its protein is CASSLVVAGGPLNEQFF.

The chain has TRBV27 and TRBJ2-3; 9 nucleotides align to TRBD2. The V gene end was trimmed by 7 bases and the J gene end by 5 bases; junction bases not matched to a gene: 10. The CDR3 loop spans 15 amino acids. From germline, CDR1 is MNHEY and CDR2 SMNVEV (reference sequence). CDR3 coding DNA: TGTGCCAGCACTCCGGAAGCGGGGGGACTAGATACGCAGTATTTT. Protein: CASTPEAGGLDTQYF.

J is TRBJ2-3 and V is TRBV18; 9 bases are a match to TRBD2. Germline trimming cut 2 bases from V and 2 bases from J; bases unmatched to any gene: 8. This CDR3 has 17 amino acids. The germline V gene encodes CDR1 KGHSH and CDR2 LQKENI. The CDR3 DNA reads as TGTGCCAGCTCACCATTAGCGGGAGTCACAACCACAGATACGCAGTATTTT. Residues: CASSPLAGVTTTDTQYF.

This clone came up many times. This chain's CDR3 is CASSQDRNSLALFF. CDR3 in DNA: TGTGCCAGCAGCCAAGATCGTAATTCCCTAGCGCTGTTTTTT. The chain couples TRBV14 to TRBJ1-4; the D is unclear. This CDR3 is built from 14 residues. V was trimmed by 0 bases and J by 14 bases, leaving 16 bases between them. CDR1 and CDR2 from the germline V gene are SGHDN and FVKESK.

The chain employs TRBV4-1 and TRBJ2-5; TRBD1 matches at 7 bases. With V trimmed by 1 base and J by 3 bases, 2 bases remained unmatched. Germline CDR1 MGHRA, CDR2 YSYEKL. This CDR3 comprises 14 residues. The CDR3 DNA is TGCGCCAGCAGCCAAGCCGGGACAGAAGAGACCCAGTACTTC. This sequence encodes CASSQAGTEETQYF.

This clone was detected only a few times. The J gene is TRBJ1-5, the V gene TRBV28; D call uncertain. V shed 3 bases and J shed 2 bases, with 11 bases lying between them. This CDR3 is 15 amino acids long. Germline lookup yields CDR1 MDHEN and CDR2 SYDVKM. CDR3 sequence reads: CASSFTSGGNQPQHF. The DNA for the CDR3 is TGTGCCAGCAGTTTTACGTCCGGGGGCAATCAGCCCCAGCATTTT.

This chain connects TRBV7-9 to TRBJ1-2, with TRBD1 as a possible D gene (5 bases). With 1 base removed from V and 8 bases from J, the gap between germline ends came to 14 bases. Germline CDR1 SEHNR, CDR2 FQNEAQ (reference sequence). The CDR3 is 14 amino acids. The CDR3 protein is CASSLEGVLAGYTF. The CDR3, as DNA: TGTGCCAGCAGCTTAGAAGGGGTTCTGGCGGGCTACACCTTC.

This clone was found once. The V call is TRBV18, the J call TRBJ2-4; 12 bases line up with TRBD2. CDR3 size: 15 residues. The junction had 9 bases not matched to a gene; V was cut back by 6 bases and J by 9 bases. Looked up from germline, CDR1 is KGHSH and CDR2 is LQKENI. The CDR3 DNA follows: TGTGCCAGCTCGCCGTTACTAGCGGGAGGAACCATTCAGTACTTC. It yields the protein CASSPLLAGGTIQYF. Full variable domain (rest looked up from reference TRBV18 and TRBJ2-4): NAGVMQNPRHLVRRRGQEARLRCSPMKGHSHVYWYRQLPEEGLKFMVYLQKENIIDESGMPKERFSAEFPKEGPSILRIQQVVRGDSAAYFCASSPLLAGGTIQYFGAGTRLSVL.

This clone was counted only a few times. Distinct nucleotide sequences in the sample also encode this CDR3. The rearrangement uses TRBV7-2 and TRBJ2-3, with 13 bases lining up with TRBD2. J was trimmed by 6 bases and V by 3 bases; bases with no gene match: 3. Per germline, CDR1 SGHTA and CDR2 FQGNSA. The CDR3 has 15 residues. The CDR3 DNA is TGTGCCAGCAGCTTCGGACTAGCGGGGGCTGATACGCAGTATTTT. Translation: CASSFGLAGADTQYF.

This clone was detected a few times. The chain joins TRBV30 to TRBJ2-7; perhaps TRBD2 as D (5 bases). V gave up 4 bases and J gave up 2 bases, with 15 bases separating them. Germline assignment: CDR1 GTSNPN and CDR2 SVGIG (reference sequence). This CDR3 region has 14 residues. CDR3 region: CAWKRGSGAYEQYF. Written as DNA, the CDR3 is TGTGCCTGGAAAAGAGGGTCCGGGGCCTACGAGCAGTACTTC.

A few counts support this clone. The CDR3 nucleotides read TGTGCCAGCAGCAACGGGCCTAGGGCGTACAAAAACATTCAGTACTTC. Amino acid sequence: CASSNGPRAYKNIQYF. The rearrangement joins TRBV11-2 to TRBJ2-4; D remains ambiguous. The CDR3 consists of 16 residues. Trimming took off 5 bases at V and 3 bases at J, with 17 bases between the two ends. Germline V gene lookup returns CDR1 SGHAT and CDR2 FQNNGV.

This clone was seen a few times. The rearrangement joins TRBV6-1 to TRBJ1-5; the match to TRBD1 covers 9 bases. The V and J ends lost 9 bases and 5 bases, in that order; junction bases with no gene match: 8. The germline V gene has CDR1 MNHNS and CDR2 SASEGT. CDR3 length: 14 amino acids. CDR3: CASSYRDRDQPQHF. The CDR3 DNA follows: TGTGCCAGTAGCTACCGGGACAGGGATCAGCCCCAGCATTTT.

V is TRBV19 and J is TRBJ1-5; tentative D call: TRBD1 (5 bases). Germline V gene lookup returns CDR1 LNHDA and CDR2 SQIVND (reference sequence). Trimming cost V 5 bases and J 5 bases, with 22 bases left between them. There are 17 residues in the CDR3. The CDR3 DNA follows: TGTGCCAGTAGTTTGAGAGGGGCAATTAGGCGCGATCAGCCCCAGCATTTT. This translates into CASSLRGAIRRDQPQHF.

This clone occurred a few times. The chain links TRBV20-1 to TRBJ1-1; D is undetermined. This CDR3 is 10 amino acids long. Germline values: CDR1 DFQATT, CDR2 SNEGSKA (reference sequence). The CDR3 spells CRPKNTEAFF. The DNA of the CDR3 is TGCAGGCCTAAAAACACTGAAGCTTTCTTT.

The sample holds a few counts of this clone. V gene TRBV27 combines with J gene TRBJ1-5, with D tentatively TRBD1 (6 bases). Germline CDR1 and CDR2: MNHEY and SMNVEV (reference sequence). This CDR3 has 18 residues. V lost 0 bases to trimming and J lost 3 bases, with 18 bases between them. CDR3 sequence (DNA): TGTGCCAGCAGTTTATCGATGGTACCGGGGGCTTACAATCAGCCCCAGCATTTT. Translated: CASSLSMVPGAYNQPQHF.